Listed below are T cell receptor beta chains from one sample, sequenced in a study of Graves' ophthalmopathy and Graves' hyperthyroidism. A single record per CDR3 protein comes from TCRdb applying MiXCR to the multiplex PCR reads. The sample has about 420,000 distinct CDR3 sequences; 20% to 25% are singletons. Sequenced: peripheral blood. These receptors were collected from a woman in her late teens or twenties with stable Graves' hyperthyroidism. The CDR3 runs from the conserved cysteine through the conserved F or W. Fields, in order: V gene, CDR3 protein.

>TRBV7-2
CASSLKGGRTQYF
>TRBV14
CASSAQLNTEAFF
>TRBV29-1
CSVAGRANTEAFF
>TRBV5-1
CANATGKRNTEAFF
>TRBV7-9
CASSHGGHLYEQYF
>TRBV6-1
CASSKRTGGGIGYTF
>TRBV4-1
CASSQVGDYGYTF
>TRBV5-1
CASSLETGVVDEQYF
>TRBV7-9
CASSFGGSTEAFF
>TRBV4-1
CASSQDGTGGIDTQYF
>TRBV5-1
CASSLGTGSNSPLHF
>TRBV6-2/TRBV6-3
CASSRTSGRRSYEQYF
>TRBV20-1
CSARRTEGGYTF
>TRBV7-9
CASSFSDRTSAFF
>TRBV6-1
CASNQDWRGQETQYF
>TRBV20-1
CSAGRRETSNQPQHF
>TRBV5-1
CASSWDSGASYEQYF
>TRBV19
CASSGSPGGIQYF
>TRBV28
CASSTKPYEQYF
>TRBV7-2
CASSIQGVNTEAFF
>TRBV7-9
CASGGSGQETQYF
>TRBV10-3
CAISESGGRDVYEQYF
>TRBV20-1
CSARASTGLTQPQHF
>TRBV29-1
CSVPRGVFGNTIYF
>TRBV4-1
CASSQDRGLDNSYEQYF
>TRBV11-2
CASSLRGGMDNFLTYF
>TRBV7-2
CASSLMSSGANVLTF
>TRBV2
CASTTTVSSYEQYF
>TRBV19
CASSAGNQGGTGELFF
>TRBV24-1
CATSEGNQPQHF
>TRBV29-1
CSVPARQTYEQYF
>TRBV20-1
CSARGSFAFSRELFF
>TRBV10-3
CATVEAGEETQYF
>TRBV7-9
CASSSGGGVYNSPLHF
>TRBV27
CASSRTGGNREQYF
>TRBV12-3/TRBV12-4
CASSSNRGYEAFF
>TRBV2
CASSGTGSGYTF
>TRBV6-1
CASSEGFAGEGLDEQYF
>TRBV30
CAWKRRGIGGRAGETQYF
>TRBV10-3
CAISVSGTINGYTF